The TCR beta chain under discussion was sequenced for a study of T cells in Graves' hyperthyroidism and ophthalmopathy. The CDR3 is 15 amino acids. Germline CDR1 LGHNA, CDR2 YNFKEQ. The junction had 2 bases not matched to a gene; V was cut back by 2 bases and J by 3 bases. This clonotype came up a few times. Its matching antigen is unknown. The study, taken as a whole, reports: Using 13 V-J features, a model discriminated ophthalmopathy from stable hyperthyroidism. The model made its ophthalmopathy prediction, and onset followed a median roughly 6.5 months later.

Subjects aged 18 to 65 presented with newly diagnosed hyperthyroidism of less than 2 months' duration. Diagnosis rested on symptoms, serum thyroxine and TRAb, thyroid ultrasound, and orbital computed tomography. The CDR3 regions of TCR beta were amplified from RNA transcripts. Researchers ran a first-round RT-PCR on the TCR CDR3 using the HTBI primer set. Each CDR3 protein is one row after TCRdb ran MiXCR on the multiplex PCR reads. Of fewer than 750,000 distinct CDR3 sequences in the sample, 40% to 55% were seen once. The V call is TRBV4-2, the J call TRBJ1-4, with TRBD1 identical over 8 bases. What was sequenced was peripheral blood or thyroid tissue (not recorded which). The source is a young woman with Graves' hyperthyroidism. For the CDR3, the DNA is TGTGCCAGCAGCCAACTGGGACAGGCTAATGAAAAACTGTTTTTT. This gives the protein CASSQLGQANEKLFF.